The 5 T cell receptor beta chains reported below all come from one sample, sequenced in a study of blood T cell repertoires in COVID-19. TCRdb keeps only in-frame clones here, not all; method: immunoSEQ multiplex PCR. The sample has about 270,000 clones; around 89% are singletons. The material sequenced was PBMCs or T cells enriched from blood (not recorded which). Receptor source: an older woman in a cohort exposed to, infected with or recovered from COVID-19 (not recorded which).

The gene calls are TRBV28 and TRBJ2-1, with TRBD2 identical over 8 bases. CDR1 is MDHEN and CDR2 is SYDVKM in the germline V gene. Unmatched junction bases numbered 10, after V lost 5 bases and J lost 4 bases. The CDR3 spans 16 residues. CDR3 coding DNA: TGTGCCAGCAGTACGAGGACTAGCCAAGCGTACAATGAGCAGTTCTTC. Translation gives CASSTRTSQAYNEQFF.

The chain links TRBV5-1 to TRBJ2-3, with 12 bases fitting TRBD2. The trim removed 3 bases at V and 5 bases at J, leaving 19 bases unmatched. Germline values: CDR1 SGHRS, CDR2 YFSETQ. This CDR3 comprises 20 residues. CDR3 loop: CASSSARLAGVYSPGDTQYF. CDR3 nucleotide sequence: TGCGCCAGCAGCTCGGCCCGACTAGCGGGAGTATATTCGCCCGGAGATACGCAGTATTTT.

In nucleotides, the CDR3 is TGTGCCAGCTCAATCCGGGACAGGGCATACCACGAGCAGTACTTC. Residues: CASSIRDRAYHEQYF. V is TRBV18 and J is TRBJ2-7, with 9 nucleotides matching TRBD1. In germline, CDR1 is KGHSH, CDR2 LQKENI. With V trimmed by 5 bases and J by 5 bases, 10 bases remained unmatched. The CDR3 contains 15 residues.

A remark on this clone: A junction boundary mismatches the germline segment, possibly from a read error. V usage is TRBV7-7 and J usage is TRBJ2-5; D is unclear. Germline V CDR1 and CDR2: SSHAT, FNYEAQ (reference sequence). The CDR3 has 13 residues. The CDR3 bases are TGTGCTAGCAGCCCTAATCTCCAAGAGACCCAGTACTTC. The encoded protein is CASSPNLQETQYF.

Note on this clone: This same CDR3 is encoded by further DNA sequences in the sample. The CDR3 coding sequence is TGCGCCAGCAGCTTGGAACAGGGACCCTACGAGCAGTACTTC. Translating it yields CASSLEQGPYEQYF. The rearrangement uses TRBV5-1 and TRBJ2-7; perhaps TRBD1 as D (6 bases). The CDR3 has 14 residues. V lost 0 bases to trimming and J lost 2 bases, with 9 bases between them. The V gene's germline CDR1 is SGHRS and CDR2 YFSETQ.